Listed here is a single TCR beta chain. The entry originates in a study of blood T cell repertoires in COVID-19. Across the whole study: Samples representing acute and convalescent COVID-19 were sourced from the United States, Italy and Spain.

In the original workflow: Researchers report that nucleated cell counts were estimated from reference gene primer amplification. The repertoire was sequenced with immunoSEQ multiplex PCR; TCRdb's copy has only in-frame clones and lacks some. V, J and clone size are those of that table, while D and trimming were read from the DNA. The table shows about 280,000 clones, with around 90% occurring only once. The CDR3 runs 12 residues. CDR1 and CDR2 (germline): MNHEY, SMNVEV (reference sequence). V lost 5 bases, J lost 10 bases, and 5 bases stayed unmatched. The chain recombines TRBV27 with TRBJ1-5; 7 bases are a match to TRBD1. This clonotype originated in a woman between 50 and 59 years old who had recovered from COVID-19. Sequencing was performed on peripheral blood. The DNA for the CDR3 is TGTGCCAGCAGTCAAAGGGACAGCCCCCAGCATTTT. Translation gives CASSQRDSPQHF.